This TCR beta chain came from a study of blood T cell repertoires in COVID-19 (dated by TCRdb to about 2020). Turning to the overall study: The collaborator samples originated in the United States, Italy and Spain and spanned the acute and convalescent phases of COVID-19. Nearly every sample came with metadata listing a de-identified subject ID, COVID-19 status, age in years and sex. A freely available public database, intended as a resource for researchers studying the immune response to SARS-CoV-2, is where the repertoires were released. The prospective study material was composed of cDNA or gDNA derived from T cells, B-cell-depleted T cells, or PBMCs. Where HLA class I and class II types were available, the types were taken from metadata supplied by the sample provider, not from assay-based typing. Samples were obtained from the ongoing ImmuneRACE study (first 160 participants) and from some 1,300 subjects provided by 6 global collaborators. Deeply sampled blood TCRbeta repertoires from subjects exposed to, actively infected with, or recovered from COVID-19 were included in the dataset.

TCRbeta CDR3 regions were amplified from genomic DNA by means of the immunoSEQ Assay, a bias-controlled multiplex PCR. On the study's bioinformatics: The number of nucleated cells in each sample was estimated by amplification of reference gene primers within the assay. Sequence reads were collapsed and filtered to measure the absolute abundance of every unique TCRbeta CDR3 rearrangement. For each sample, productive Simpson clonality was calculated as the square root of Simpson's diversity index over productive rearrangements. TCRdb limited this immuneACCESS table to in-frame rearrangements with V and J called. A share of clones is missing; checked studies link under half to unresolved V genes, and the rest is unexplained. V and J calls and clone size are those listed in that table; D and trimming were worked out from the DNA. The sample contains 350,000 or so clones, around 88% of them found a single time. The ten top clones hold approximately 1.6% of the sample.

One collaborating source in Seattle enrolled patients during active infection and followed them longitudinally through the course of disease. Each collaborating institution followed its own protocols to collect whole blood in K2EDTA tubes. For TCRbeta analysis, collaborators shipped samples in one of three forms: frozen whole blood, isolated PBMCs, or DNA extracted from either of those sample types. Overall study outcomes, separate from this receptor: How much clinical and demographic metadata was included differed by source and by participant, and the metadata was provided uncurated.

Details on this clone: No antigen is known for it. The input lacks base qualities; no much larger clone sits a single base away.

There are 17 amino acids in the CDR3, from cysteine to phenylalanine inclusive. Only the CDR3 region is kept as DNA, spanning 51 bases read in frame from base 1. The germline V end is reduced by 1 base and the J end by 3 bases; junction bases left unmatched: 3. CDR1 and CDR2, looked up from the germline V gene, are SNHLY and FYNNEI. This clonotype was sampled from a woman aged 25 to 39 with COVID-19, enrolled during active disease. This chain is built from TRBV2 and TRBJ2-4, and 13 bases in between align with TRBD2. The sequenced sample consisted of peripheral blood. The CDR3 amino acid sequence is: CASSEGLAGGGKNIQYF. In nucleotides, the sequence is TGTGCCAGCAGTGAAGGACTAGCGGGGGGAGGCAAAAACATTCAGTACTTC.